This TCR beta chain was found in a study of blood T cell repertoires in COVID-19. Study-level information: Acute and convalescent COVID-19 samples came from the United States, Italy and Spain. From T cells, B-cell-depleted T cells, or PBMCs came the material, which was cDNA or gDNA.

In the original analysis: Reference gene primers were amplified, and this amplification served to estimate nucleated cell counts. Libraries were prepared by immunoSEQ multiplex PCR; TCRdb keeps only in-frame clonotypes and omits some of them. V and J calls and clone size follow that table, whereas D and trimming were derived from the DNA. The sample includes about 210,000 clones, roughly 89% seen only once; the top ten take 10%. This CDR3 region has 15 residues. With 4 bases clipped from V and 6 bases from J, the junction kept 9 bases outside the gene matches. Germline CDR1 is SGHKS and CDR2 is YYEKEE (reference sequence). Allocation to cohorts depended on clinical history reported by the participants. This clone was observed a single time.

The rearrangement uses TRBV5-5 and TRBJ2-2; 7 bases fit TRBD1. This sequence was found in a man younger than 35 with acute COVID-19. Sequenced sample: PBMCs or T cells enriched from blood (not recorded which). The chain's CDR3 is CASSAPLGTAGELFF. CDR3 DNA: TGTGCCAGCAGCGCCCCACTAGGGACAGCCGGGGAGCTGTTTTTT.